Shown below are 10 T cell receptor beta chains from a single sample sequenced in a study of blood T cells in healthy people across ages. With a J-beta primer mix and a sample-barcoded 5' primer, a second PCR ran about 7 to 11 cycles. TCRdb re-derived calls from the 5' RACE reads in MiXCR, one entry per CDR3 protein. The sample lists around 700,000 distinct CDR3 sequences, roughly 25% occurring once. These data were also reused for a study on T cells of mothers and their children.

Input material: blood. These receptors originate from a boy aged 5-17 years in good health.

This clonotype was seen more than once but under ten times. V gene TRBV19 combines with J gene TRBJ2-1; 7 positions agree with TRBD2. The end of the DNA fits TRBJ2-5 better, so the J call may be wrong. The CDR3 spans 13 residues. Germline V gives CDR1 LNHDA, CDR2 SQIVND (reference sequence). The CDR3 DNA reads TGTGCCAGTAGTATAGAGCGGGGGGAGACCCAGTACTTC. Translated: CASSIERGETQYF.

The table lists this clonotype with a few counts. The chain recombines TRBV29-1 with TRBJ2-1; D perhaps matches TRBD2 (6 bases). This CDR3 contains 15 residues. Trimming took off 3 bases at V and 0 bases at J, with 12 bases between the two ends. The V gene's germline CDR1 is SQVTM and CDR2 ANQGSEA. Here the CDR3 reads CSVEAGLHSYNEQFF. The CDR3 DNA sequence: TGCAGCGTTGAGGCGGGACTCCACTCCTACAATGAGCAGTTCTTC.

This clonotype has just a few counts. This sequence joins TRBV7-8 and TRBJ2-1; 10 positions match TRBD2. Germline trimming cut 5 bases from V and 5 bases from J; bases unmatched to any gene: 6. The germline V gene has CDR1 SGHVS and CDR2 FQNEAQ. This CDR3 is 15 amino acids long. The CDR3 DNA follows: TGTGCCAGCAGCAGCGGGCTAGCGGGGGACAATGAGCAGTTCTTC. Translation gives CASSSGLAGDNEQFF.

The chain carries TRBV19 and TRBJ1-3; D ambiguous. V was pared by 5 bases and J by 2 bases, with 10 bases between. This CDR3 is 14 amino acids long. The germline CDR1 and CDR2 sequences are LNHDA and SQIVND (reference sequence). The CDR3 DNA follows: TGTGCCAGTAGTTCTACCTGGGCTGGAAACACCATATATTTT. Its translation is CASSSTWAGNTIYF. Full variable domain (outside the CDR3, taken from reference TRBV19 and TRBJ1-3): DGGITQSPKYLFRKEGQNVTLSCEQNLNHDAMYWYRQDPGQGLRLIYYSQIVNDFQKGDIAEGYSVSREKKESFPLTVTSAQKNPTAFYLCASSSTWAGNTIYFGEGSWLTVV.

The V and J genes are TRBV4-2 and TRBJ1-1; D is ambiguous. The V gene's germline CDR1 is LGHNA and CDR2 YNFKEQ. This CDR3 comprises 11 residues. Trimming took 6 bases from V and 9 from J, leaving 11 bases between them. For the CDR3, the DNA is TGTGCCAGCAGATCAAGGGTTAAAGCTTTCTTT. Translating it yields CASRSRVKAFF.

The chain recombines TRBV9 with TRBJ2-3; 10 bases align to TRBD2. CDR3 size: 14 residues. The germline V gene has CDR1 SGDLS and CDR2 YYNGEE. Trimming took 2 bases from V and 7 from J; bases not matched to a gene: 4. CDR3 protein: CASSVSGGWNTQYF. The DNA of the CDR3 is TGTGCCAGCAGCGTTAGCGGGGGGTGGAATACGCAGTATTTT.

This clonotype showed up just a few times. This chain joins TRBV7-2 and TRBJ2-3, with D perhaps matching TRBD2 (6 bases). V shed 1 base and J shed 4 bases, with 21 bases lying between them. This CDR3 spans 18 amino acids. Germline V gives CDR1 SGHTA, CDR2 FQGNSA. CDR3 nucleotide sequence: TGTGCCAGCAGCTTAGGCGGGGTGGCGTTCCCCATTTCAGATACGCAGTATTTT. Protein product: CASSLGGVAFPISDTQYF.

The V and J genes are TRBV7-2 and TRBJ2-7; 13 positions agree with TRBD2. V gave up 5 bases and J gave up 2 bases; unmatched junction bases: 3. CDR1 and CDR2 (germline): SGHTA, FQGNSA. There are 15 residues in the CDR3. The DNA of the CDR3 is TGTGCCAGCAGCCGACTAGCGGGGGGAACCTACGAGCAGTACTTC. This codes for CASSRLAGGTYEQYF.

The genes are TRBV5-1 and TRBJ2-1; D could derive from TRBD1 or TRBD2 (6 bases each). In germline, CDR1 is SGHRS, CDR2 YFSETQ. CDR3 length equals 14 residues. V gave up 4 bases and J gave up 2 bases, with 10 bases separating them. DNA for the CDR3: TGCGCCAGCAGCATCGGGGGCCCCTACAATGAGCAGTTCTTC. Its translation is CASSIGGPYNEQFF. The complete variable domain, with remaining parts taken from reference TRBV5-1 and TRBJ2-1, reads KAGVTQTPRYLIKTRGQQVTLSCSPISGHRSVSWYQQTPGQGLQFLFEYFSETQRNKGNFPGRFSGRQFSNSRSEMNVSTLELGDSALYLCASSIGGPYNEQFFGPGTRLTVL.

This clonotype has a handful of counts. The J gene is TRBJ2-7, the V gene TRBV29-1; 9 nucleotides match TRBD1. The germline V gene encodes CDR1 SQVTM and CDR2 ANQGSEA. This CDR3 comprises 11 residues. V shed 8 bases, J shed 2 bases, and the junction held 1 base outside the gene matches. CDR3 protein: CSRTGAYEQYF. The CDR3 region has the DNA TGCAGCAGGACAGGGGCCTACGAGCAGTACTTC.